This T cell receptor beta chain was obtained from a study of OX40 agonist ivuxolimab in advanced cancers. Study in general: Patients received the agonistic anti-OX40 (CD134) antibody ivuxolimab. Study findings and constraints: Among the nonresponders, some also had low normalized T-cell clonal expansion.

The CDR3 has 12 residues. V lost 6 bases and J lost 3, with 9 bases in between. Germline CDR1 and CDR2: MGHDK and SYGVNS. In regard to this clone: What it recognizes is unknown.

The assay was immunoSEQ multiplex PCR, and TCRdb's table has in-frame clones only and misses some. The sample gives roughly 64,000 clones, roughly 84% of which show up once; around 2.1% is in the top ten. Prior autoimmune disease or systemic immunosuppression barred patients. The specimen comprised CD4+ or CD8+ T cells sorted from blood, sampled in a trial of the OX40 agonist ivuxolimab. The chain employs TRBV25-1 and TRBJ2-7; maybe TRBD1 (5 bases). The receptor comes from an adult with an advanced solid tumor such as melanoma, head and neck, liver or kidney cancer. The CDR3 DNA sequence: TGTGCCAGCAGCGTGACAGTCTACGAGCAGTACTTC. Protein product: CASSVTVYEQYF.